Listed below are T cell receptor beta chains from one sample, sequenced in a study of regulatory T cells in long-lasting Graves disease. MiXCR, run by TCRdb on the multiplex PCR reads, gives a single entry per CDR3 protein. The repertoire has fewer than 550,000 distinct CDR3 sequences, more than 15% of them found once; the top ten carry roughly 25%. A further study also used this sample, focusing on T cells in Graves' hyperthyroidism and ophthalmopathy.

Sequenced here: peripheral blood mononuclear cells (PBMCs), sampled at new diagnosis, from a patient treated with antithyroid drugs. All receptors derive from a woman in her forties or fifties with Graves disease. Both conserved end residues are part of each CDR3. The D gene is left open where the match is weak. Clone size is not always given. Where it is, it says once, few, many or a class for expanded clones.

V: TRBV13
size: few
J: TRBJ1-2
D: -
DNA: TGTGCCAGCAGCTTAGCTCCAGGGACGCTCTATGGCTACACCTTC
CDR3: CASSLAPGTLYGYTF

V: TRBV19
size: -
J: TRBJ1-1
D: -
DNA: TGTGCCAGTAGTATGTTTTCTGGCCTGAACACTGGAGCTTTCTTT
CDR3: CASSMFSGLNTGAFF

V: TRBV12-3/TRBV12-4
size: many
J: TRBJ2-7
D: TRBD2
DNA: TGTGCCAGCAGTTCCAGGGACTATCTCCCGGAGCAGTACTTC
CDR3: CASSSRDYLPEQYF

V: TRBV10-1
size: -
J: TRBJ2-1
D: -
DNA: TGCGCCAGCAGTGACACTTTTCTAAAGAATGAGCAGTTCTTC
CDR3: CASSDTFLKNEQFF

V: TRBV5-1
size: many
J: TRBJ1-4
D: TRBD1
DNA: TGCGCCAGCAGCTCAAGACAGGGCGCAACAGCCGAAAAACTGTTTTTT
CDR3: CASSSRQGATAEKLFF

V: TRBV30
size: many
J: TRBJ1-3
D: -
DNA: TGTGCCTGGAGCACCTCTGGAAACACCATATATTTT
CDR3: CAWSTSGNTIYF

V: TRBV20-1
size: -
J: TRBJ2-1
D: TRBD2
DNA: TGCAGTGCGGAACGGACTAGCGCTAGTGGTAGAAACAATGAGCAGTTCTTC
CDR3: CSAERTSASGRNNEQFF

V: TRBV7-3
size: -
J: TRBJ2-1
D: -
DNA: TGTGCCAGCAGCTTATACCGGAGGATTGACAGTTGGGGCTACAATGAGCAGTTCTTC
CDR3: CASSLYRRIDSWGYNEQFF

V: TRBV6-2/TRBV6-3
size: -
J: TRBJ2-3
D: TRBD2
DNA: TGTGCCAGCAGTTACAGGGCGGGGGGAACCACAGATACGCAGTATTTT
CDR3: CASSYRAGGTTDTQYF

V: TRBV5-1
size: many
J: TRBJ2-1
D: -
DNA: TGCGCCAGCAGCTTGGTTCAGGGAAAGGGTAAGAATGAGCAGTTCTTC
CDR3: CASSLVQGKGKNEQFF

V: TRBV11-3
size: few
J: TRBJ2-1
D: -
DNA: TGTGCCAGCAGCTCAAGAAGGGGTCGGGGCGGGGCATATGAGCAGTTCTTC
CDR3: CASSSRRGRGGAYEQFF

V: TRBV3-1
size: -
J: TRBJ2-3
D: -
DNA: TGTGCCAGCAGCCAAGATATGGGAGCTAGCACAGATACGCAGTATTTT
CDR3: CASSQDMGASTDTQYF

V: TRBV12-3/TRBV12-4
size: few
J: TRBJ2-2
D: -
DNA: TGTGCCAGCAGTTTATGGGTGGGTGCCGGGGAGCTGTTTTTT
CDR3: CASSLWVGAGELFF

V: TRBV12-3/TRBV12-4
size: few
J: TRBJ1-5
D: -
DNA: TGTGCCAGCAGTTCCGCGGACGGGTTGCCCCAGCATTTT
CDR3: CASSSADGLPQHF

V: TRBV11-2
size: -
J: TRBJ2-1
D: TRBD2
DNA: TGTGCCAGCAGCTTTTTTAGCGGGGGATCCAATGAGCAGTTCTTC
CDR3: CASSFFSGGSNEQFF

V: TRBV10-3
size: -
J: TRBJ2-5
D: -
DNA: TGTGCCATCAGTGAGACAGGGAATCAAGAGACCCAGTACTTC
CDR3: CAISETGNQETQYF

V: TRBV5-1
size: many
J: TRBJ2-5
D: -
DNA: TGCGCCAGCAGTTGGGAAGGGCAGGGCTCATATGAGACCCAGTACTTC
CDR3: CASSWEGQGSYETQYF

V: TRBV6-2/TRBV6-3
size: -
J: TRBJ2-5
D: TRBD2
DNA: TGTGCCAGCAGCTACTCGAGTCGGGAGGCCCTAGAGACCCAGTACTTC
CDR3: CASSYSSREALETQYF

V: TRBV11-2
size: many
J: TRBJ1-5
D: -
DNA: TGTGCCAGCAGCTTAGGGACCGGGACAAACATACGGCCCCAGCATTTT
CDR3: CASSLGTGTNIRPQHF

V: TRBV6-2/TRBV6-3
size: once
J: TRBJ2-1
D: -
DNA: TGTGCCAGCAGTCCGGGACTCCATGAGCAGTTCTTC
CDR3: CASSPGLHEQFF

V: TRBV19
size: many
J: TRBJ1-1
D: -
DNA: TGTGCCAGTAGTATCTTGGGAGGGGACACTGAAGCTTTCTTT
CDR3: CASSILGGDTEAFF

V: TRBV20-1
size: many
J: TRBJ2-7
D: TRBD2
DNA: TGCAGTGCTAGAGCCAGAAGCGGGGGGCTCTCCTACGAGCAGTACTTC
CDR3: CSARARSGGLSYEQYF

V: TRBV30
size: -
J: TRBJ1-5
D: -
DNA: TGTGCCTGGAGTATCGGGCAGGGAGGACAGCCCCAGCATTTT
CDR3: CAWSIGQGGQPQHF

V: TRBV12-3/TRBV12-4
size: many
J: TRBJ1-1
D: -
DNA: TGTGCCAGCAGTACGACAGGAGGCTCTATGAACACTGAAGCTTTCTTT
CDR3: CASSTTGGSMNTEAFF

V: TRBV3-1
size: -
J: TRBJ1-4
D: -
DNA: TGTGCCAGCAGCCAAATCGGACGGGGGGAAAATGAAAAACTGTTTTTT
CDR3: CASSQIGRGENEKLFF

V: TRBV10-3
size: -
J: TRBJ2-1
D: -
DNA: TGTGCCATCAGTGAGCGGGGGGCGGGGTACAATGAGCAGTTCTTC
CDR3: CAISERGAGYNEQFF

V: TRBV3-1
size: -
J: TRBJ2-2
D: -
DNA: TGTGCCAGCAGCCAAGCGAAAGGGGGCACCGGGGAGCTGTTTTTT
CDR3: CASSQAKGGTGELFF

V: TRBV5-5
size: once
J: TRBJ1-6
D: TRBD1
DNA: TGTGCCAGCAGCTTGATTCAGGGGGCGAATAATTCACCCCTCCACTTT
CDR3: CASSLIQGANNSPLHF

V: TRBV9
size: -
J: TRBJ2-2
D: TRBD1
DNA: TGTGCCAGCAGCCCCAGACAGGGGGCAGGCACCGGGGAGCTGTTTTTT
CDR3: CASSPRQGAGTGELFF

V: TRBV29-1
size: few
J: TRBJ1-2
D: -
DNA: TGCAGCGTTGGGAATTATGGCTACACCTTC
CDR3: CSVGNYGYTF

V: TRBV19
size: -
J: TRBJ1-1
D: -
DNA: TGTGCCAGTAGCTCCAACCGGGGGACCACTGAAGCTTTCTTT
CDR3: CASSSNRGTTEAFF

V: TRBV15
size: few
J: TRBJ1-1
D: -
DNA: TGTGCCACCAGCACGACCACTAGGGGCAGGGGCGCGAACACTGAAGCTTTCTTT
CDR3: CATSTTTRGRGANTEAFF

V: TRBV7-6
size: many
J: TRBJ2-1
D: TRBD2
DNA: TGTGCCAGCAGCTCTAGCGGGGGTTTTAATGAGCAGTTCTTC
CDR3: CASSSSGGFNEQFF

V: TRBV5-6
size: few
J: TRBJ1-2
D: -
DNA: TGTGCCAGCTACGGCGGTCGTGGCTACACCTTC
CDR3: CASYGGRGYTF

V: TRBV7-3
size: -
J: TRBJ2-1
D: TRBD2
DNA: TGTGCCAGCAGCCCTAGAGGGGGACTAGACGCCTACAATGAGCAGTTCTTC
CDR3: CASSPRGGLDAYNEQFF

V: TRBV27
size: many
J: TRBJ1-1
D: -
DNA: TGTGCCAGCAGTTTGGCTTGGAGGGACACTGAAGCTTTCTTT
CDR3: CASSLAWRDTEAFF

V: TRBV2
size: many
J: TRBJ1-1
D: -
DNA: TGTGCCAGCAGTGAGATGGGGTACACTGAAGCTTTCTTT
CDR3: CASSEMGYTEAFF

V: TRBV18
size: many
J: TRBJ2-7
D: -
DNA: TGTGCCAGCTCACCGAGCAGCGAACTCTACGAGCAGTACTTC
CDR3: CASSPSSELYEQYF

V: TRBV20-1
size: -
J: TRBJ2-3
D: -
DNA: TGCAGTGCCCCCGGAAAAGGGCTCACAGATACGCAGTATTTT
CDR3: CSAPGKGLTDTQYF

V: TRBV6-5
size: many
J: TRBJ2-7
D: -
DNA: TGTGCCAGCAGTTACGCCGGGGCCACCTACGAGCAGTACTTC
CDR3: CASSYAGATYEQYF

V: TRBV7-2
size: many
J: TRBJ2-3
D: TRBD2
DNA: TGTGCCAGCAGCCAACTTAGCGGGGGGGCAACAGATACGCAGTATTTT
CDR3: CASSQLSGGATDTQYF

V: TRBV11-3
size: many
J: TRBJ1-6
D: TRBD1
DNA: TGTGCCAGCAGCCGGGCCAACAGGGGGGATTCACCCCTCCACTTT
CDR3: CASSRANRGDSPLHF

V: TRBV24-1
size: many
J: TRBJ2-3
D: TRBD1
DNA: TGTGCCACCAGTGAGGTCCGGGACAGGAGGACAGATACGCAGTATTTT
CDR3: CATSEVRDRRTDTQYF

V: TRBV6-1
size: -
J: TRBJ1-3
D: -
DNA: TGTGCCAGTACCGGGGCTGGAAACGCCATATATTTT
CDR3: CASTGAGNAIYF

V: TRBV3-1
size: many
J: TRBJ1-5
D: -
DNA: TGTGCCAGCAGCCAGGAGGGGAATCAGCCCCAGCATTTT
CDR3: CASSQEGNQPQHF